This T cell receptor (beta chain) was sequenced during a study of Ad26.COV2.S vaccination and SARS-CoV-2 variants. In the study overall: Among those in the COV1001 Ad26.COV2.S trial arm was the donor. In the study, Ad26.COV2.S was injected intramuscularly once, or twice 56 days apart. Overall study findings and caveats: Analyses of TCR breadth and depth may have underestimated total T cell responses. Vaccine recipients surpassed placebo recipients in spike-specific TCR breadth.

With regard to this clone: Its target is not known.

The CDR3 length is 13 residues. Trimming cost V 4 bases and J 7 bases; bases outside gene matches: 5. Looked up from germline, CDR1 is MDHEN and CDR2 is SYDVKM. Using immunoSEQ multiplex PCR, the repertoire was profiled, and TCRdb retains in-frame clones only, with some absent. The table has roughly 510,000 clones, about 83% seen once; the top ten hold about 13%. Treatment denoted: some 20 received Ad26.COV2.S at low or high dose, single or two shots; about five received placebo; per-sample allocation not given. Samples came from day 63 after the first vaccine or placebo injection. V gene TRBV28 combines with J gene TRBJ1-2; 8 bases are a match to TRBD1. This TCR came from a person between 18 and 60 years old who received the Ad26.COV2.S COVID-19 vaccine or a placebo. Sequencing was performed on peripheral blood, taken in a trial of Ad26.COV2.S vaccine versus placebo. The CDR3 is CASSSLQGGGYTF. CDR3 nucleotide sequence: TGTGCCAGCAGTTCACTACAGGGGGGTGGCTACACCTTC.